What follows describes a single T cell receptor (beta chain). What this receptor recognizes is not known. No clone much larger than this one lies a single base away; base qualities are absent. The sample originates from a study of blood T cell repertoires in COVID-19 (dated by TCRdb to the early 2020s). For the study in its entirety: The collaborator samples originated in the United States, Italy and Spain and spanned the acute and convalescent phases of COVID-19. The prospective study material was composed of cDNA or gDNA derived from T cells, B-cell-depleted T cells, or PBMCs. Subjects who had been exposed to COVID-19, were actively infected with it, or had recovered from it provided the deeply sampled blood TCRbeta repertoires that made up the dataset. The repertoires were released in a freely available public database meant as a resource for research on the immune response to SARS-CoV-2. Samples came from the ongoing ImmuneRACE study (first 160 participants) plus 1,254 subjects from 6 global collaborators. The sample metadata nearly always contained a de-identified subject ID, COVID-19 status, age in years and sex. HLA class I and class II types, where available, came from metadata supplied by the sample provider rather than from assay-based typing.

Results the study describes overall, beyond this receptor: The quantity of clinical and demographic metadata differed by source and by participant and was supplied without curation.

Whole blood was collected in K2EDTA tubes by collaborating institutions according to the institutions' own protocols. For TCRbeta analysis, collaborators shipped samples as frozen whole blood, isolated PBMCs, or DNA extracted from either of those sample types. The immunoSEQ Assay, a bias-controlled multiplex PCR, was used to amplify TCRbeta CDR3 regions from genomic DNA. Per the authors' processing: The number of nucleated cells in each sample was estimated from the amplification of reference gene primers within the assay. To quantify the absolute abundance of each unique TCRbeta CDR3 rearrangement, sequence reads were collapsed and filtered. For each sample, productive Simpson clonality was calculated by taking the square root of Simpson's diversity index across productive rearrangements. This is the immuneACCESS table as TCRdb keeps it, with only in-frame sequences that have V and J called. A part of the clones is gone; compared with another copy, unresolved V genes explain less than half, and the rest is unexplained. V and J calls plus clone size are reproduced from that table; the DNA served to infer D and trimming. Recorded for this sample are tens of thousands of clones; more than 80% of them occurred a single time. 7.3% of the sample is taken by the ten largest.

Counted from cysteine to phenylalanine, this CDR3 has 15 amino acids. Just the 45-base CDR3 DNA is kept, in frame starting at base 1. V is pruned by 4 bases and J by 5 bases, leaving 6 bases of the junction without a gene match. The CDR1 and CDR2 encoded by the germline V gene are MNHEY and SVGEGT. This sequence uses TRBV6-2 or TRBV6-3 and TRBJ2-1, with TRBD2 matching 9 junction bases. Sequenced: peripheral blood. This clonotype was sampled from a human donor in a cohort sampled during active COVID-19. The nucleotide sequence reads TGTGCCAGCAGTTGGGGACTAGCTATAGACAATGAGCAGTTCTTC. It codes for CASSWGLAIDNEQFF.